Listed here are 18 T cell receptor beta chains from one sample, sequenced in a study of cytomegalovirus exposure and HLA in healthy donors. Primers included in the PCR were 60 Vbeta and 13 Jbeta primers. The method was immunoSEQ multiplex PCR; TCRdb's version includes in-frame clones alone and lacks a portion of them. The data contain around 190,000 clones, around 82% of them seen just once; the ten biggest clones take up about 1.7%. The source material was PBMCs. All receptors come from a man between 40 and 49 years old in good health and CMV-seropositive.

V gene TRBV7-9 combines with J gene TRBJ2-1; 7 bases map to TRBD2. V shed 3 bases and J 14 bases; nucleotides not matched to a gene: 7. The CDR3 is 12 amino acids. Germline V gene data show CDR1 as SEHNR and CDR2 as FQNEAQ (reference sequence). Here the CDR3 DNA reads TGTGCCAGCAGCTTTAGCGCGGGGGAAGAGTTCTTC. Its protein product is CASSFSAGEEFF. Full variable domain (outside the CDR3, taken from reference TRBV7-9 and TRBJ2-1): DTGVSQNPRHKITKRGQNVTFRCDPISEHNRLYWYRQTLGQGPEFLTYFQNEAQLEKSRLLSDRFSAERPKGSFSTLEIQRTEQGDSAMYLCASSFSAGEEFFGPGTRLTVL.

This clone was counted a single time. The chain links TRBV19 to TRBJ1-2, with 7 positions matching TRBD1. Trimming took 2 bases from V and 2 from J; bases not matched to a gene: 5. Germline V gene sequence: CDR1 LNHDA, CDR2 SQIVND (reference sequence). The CDR3 has 15 residues. CDR3 sequence: CASSISKTGNYGYTF. The CDR3, as DNA: TGTGCCAGTAGTATATCCAAGACAGGGAACTATGGCTACACCTTC.

The V gene is TRBV5-8, the J gene TRBJ2-7, with 8 bases aligning to TRBD1. After removal of 4 bases from V and 0 bases from J, the junction contained 6 bases not matched to a gene. Germline-derived CDR1 and CDR2 are SGHTS and YDEGEE. This CDR3 has 15 amino acids. This CDR3 is CASSLWTGSSYEQYF. DNA of the CDR3: TGTGCCAGCAGCCTCTGGACAGGGAGCTCCTACGAGCAGTACTTC.

The chain joins TRBV11-2 to TRBJ2-7; 11 positions agree with TRBD2. V gave up 5 bases and J gave up 2 bases; unmatched junction bases: 8. Germline CDR1 SGHAT, CDR2 FQNNGV. This CDR3 region has 16 residues. CDR3 amino acids: CASSRDLSGGAYEQYF. As DNA, the CDR3 is TGTGCCAGCAGCCGCGATCTTAGCGGGGGGGCCTACGAGCAGTACTTC.

The gene calls are TRBV5-1 and TRBJ1-1; D ambiguous. CDR1 is SGHRS, CDR2 YFSETQ, per germline. V lost 4 bases and J 8 bases, leaving 21 bases between the germline ends. This CDR3 is built from 15 residues. This CDR3 is CASSGVDPSRAEAFF. The CDR3 nucleotides are TGCGCCAGCAGCGGGGTAGACCCCTCGAGGGCCGAAGCTTTCTTT.

The genes are TRBV7-9 and TRBJ1-2, with D possibly being TRBD1 (6 bases). The V gene's germline CDR1 is SEHNR and CDR2 FQNEAQ (reference sequence). The CDR3 contains 14 residues. Trimming removed 5 bases at V and 5 bases at J, with 15 bases between. In DNA, the CDR3 is TGTGCCAGCAGCCCCGAGGACAGCATATATGGCTACACCTTC. As protein: CASSPEDSIYGYTF.

Only a few counts were recorded for this clone. The chain employs TRBV4-3 and TRBJ2-2; 9 bases are a match to TRBD2. Looked up from germline, CDR1 is LGHNA and CDR2 is YSLEER. Losses at the gene ends were 0 bases for V and 4 bases for J; bases not matched to a gene: 9. This CDR3 spans 18 amino acids. The CDR3 protein is CASSQDLKREAPTGELFF. The DNA of the CDR3 is TGCGCCAGCAGCCAAGATCTCAAGCGGGAGGCGCCCACCGGGGAGCTGTTTTTT.

The CDR3 sequence: CASSLARQDYEQYF. The CDR3 region has the DNA TGTGCCAGCAGCTTAGCCCGACAGGACTACGAGCAGTACTTC. The V gene is TRBV7-8, the J gene TRBJ2-7, with a weak D call TRBD1 (6 bases). The CDR3 consists of 14 residues. V dropped 0 bases and J dropped 3 bases, with 9 bases sitting between them. CDR1 and CDR2 from the germline V gene are SGHVS and FQNEAQ.

The chain links TRBV19 to TRBJ2-7; 7 nucleotides align to TRBD1. Germline trimming cut 7 bases from V and 0 bases from J; bases unmatched to any gene: 9. The CDR3 has 15 amino acids. CDR1 is LNHDA, CDR2 SQIVND, per germline (reference sequence). DNA for the CDR3: TGTGCCAGTAAGTGGAAAACAGGGGCCTCCTACGAGCAGTACTTC. Translation: CASKWKTGASYEQYF.

Only a few counts were recorded for this clone. The chain combines TRBV4-2 with TRBJ2-5; 12 positions agree with TRBD2. The trim removed 6 bases at V and 7 bases at J, leaving 9 bases unmatched. Looked up from germline, CDR1 is LGHNA and CDR2 is YNFKEQ. The CDR3 is 15 amino acids. The CDR3 loop is CASSPDRTSGTTQYF. The CDR3 nucleotides read TGTGCCAGCAGTCCCGACCGGACTAGCGGGACGACCCAGTACTTC.

Only one count was recorded for this clone. V is TRBV14 and J is TRBJ2-5; 7 nucleotides line up with TRBD2. The ends lost 1 base at V and 2 bases at J; junction bases unmatched: 4. CDR3 length: 15 amino acids. CDR1 is SGHDN, CDR2 FVKESK, per germline. The CDR3 protein is CASSQVWGGQETQYF. DNA of the CDR3: TGTGCCAGCAGCCAAGTCTGGGGAGGGCAAGAGACCCAGTACTTC.

The V and J genes are TRBV5-1 and TRBJ2-2; a weak D match, TRBD2 (6 bases). V was pared by 5 bases and J by 4 bases, with 9 bases between. The CDR3 is made up of 13 amino acids. Germline CDR1 reads SGHRS; CDR2 reads YFSETQ. The CDR3 region is CASSNGGTGELFF. CDR3 nucleotides: TGCGCCAGCAGTAACGGGGGCACCGGGGAGCTGTTTTTT.

Points on this clone: An end of the junction differs from the germline gene, which may be a read error. The genes are TRBV29-1 and TRBJ2-7; unclear D gene. Germline lookup yields CDR1 SQVTM and CDR2 ANQGSEA. CDR3 length equals 13 residues. The CDR3 is CSVEDRSSYEQYF. CDR3 coding DNA: TGCAGCGTCGAAGACCGGAGCTCCTACGAGCAGTACTTC.

The V and J genes are TRBV11-2 and TRBJ2-7; 15 positions match TRBD2. Looked up from germline, CDR1 is SGHAT and CDR2 is FQNNGV. The CDR3 consists of 16 residues. The junction had 8 bases not matched to a gene; V was cut back by 5 bases and J by 6 bases. CDR3 sequence reads: CASSAGLAGGGIEQYF. In DNA form, the CDR3 reads TGTGCCAGCAGCGCGGGACTAGCGGGAGGCGGAATCGAGCAGTACTTC.

The rearrangement uses TRBV7-8 and TRBJ2-1, with TRBD2 as a possible D gene (6 bases). V lost 1 base to trimming and J lost 5 bases, with 21 bases between them. The CDR3 is 18 amino acids. Germline CDR1 SGHVS, CDR2 FQNEAQ. The CDR3 is CASSLVIPVASAHNEQFF. CDR3 DNA: TGTGCCAGCAGCTTAGTGATCCCGGTAGCTAGCGCCCACAATGAGCAGTTCTTC.

The V and J genes are TRBV29-1 and TRBJ2-5; a weak D match, TRBD1 (7 bases). This CDR3 contains 12 residues. Germline assignment: CDR1 SQVTM and CDR2 ANQGSEA. V was clipped by 7 bases and J by 5 bases, with 14 bases between them. Here the CDR3 reads CSAAGGSETQYF. The CDR3 coding sequence is TGCAGCGCTGCAGGGGGGTCGGAGACCCAGTACTTC. Using reference TRBV29-1 and TRBJ2-5 for the parts outside the CDR3, the full variable domain is SAVISQKPSRDICQRGTSLTIQCQVDSQVTMMFWYRQQPGQSLTLIATANQGSEATYESGFVIDKFPISRPNLTFSTLTVSNMSPEDSSIYLCSAAGGSETQYFGPGTRLLVL.

This clone was counted a few times. The rearrangement joins TRBV19 to TRBJ2-1; D call uncertain. CDR3 length equals 13 residues. Trimming stripped 7 bases from V and 3 bases from J, with 10 bases between. Germline loops: CDR1 LNHDA, CDR2 SQIVND (reference sequence). CDR3 residues: CASTRPYYNEQFF. Written as DNA, the CDR3 is TGTGCCAGTACCCGCCCCTACTACAATGAGCAGTTCTTC.

J is TRBJ2-1 and V is TRBV9; D is unresolved. V shed 0 bases and J shed 8 bases, with 12 bases lying between them. The germline gives CDR1 SGDLS, CDR2 YYNGEE. CDR3 length: 14 residues. This CDR3 reads CASSVERGRDEQFF. CDR3 coding DNA: TGTGCCAGCAGCGTAGAGAGAGGTCGGGATGAGCAGTTCTTC.